Below are 30 T cell receptor beta chains sequenced from a single sample in a study of T cell responses to AZD1222 COVID-19 vaccine (dated by TCRdb to the early 2020s). The library was generated by the immunoSEQ multiplex PCR assay. TCRdb provides this immuneACCESS table in a form limited to in-frame rearrangements. Some clones are lacking; in checked studies, under half of them reflect an unresolved V gene, and why the rest are absent is not known. The sample table records 90,000 to 120,000 clones; about 89% of these occur just once. The ten largest make up about 6.6% of the sample. Interpreted using the paper, the time point label stands for: about 28 days (+/-7) after the second vaccine dose. Source: peripheral blood, taken 28 days after the second AZD1222 dose. These receptors all come from an adult who received the AZD1222 COVID-19 vaccine.

The chain has TRBV19 and TRBJ2-1, with 10 nucleotides matching TRBD2. The CDR3 covers 20 residues. The V gene's germline CDR1 is LNHDA and CDR2 SQIVND (reference sequence). The V gene end was trimmed by 3 bases and the J gene end by 6 bases; junction bases not matched to a gene: 20. CDR3 protein: CASSIRRSGLAGVRGNEQFF. The CDR3 DNA reads TGTGCCAGTAGTATTCGGCGCTCGGGGCTAGCGGGAGTTAGAGGCAATGAGCAGTTCTTC.

The V gene is TRBV30, the J gene TRBJ1-5; a possible D gene is TRBD1 (5 bases). Trimming took off 5 bases at V and 4 bases at J, with 12 bases between the two ends. The germline gives CDR1 GTSNPN, CDR2 SVGIG (reference sequence). This CDR3 region has 13 residues. The CDR3 DNA reads as TGTGCCTGGTGGGACGGGGGGAATCAGCCCCAGCATTTT. It codes for CAWWDGGNQPQHF. The whole variable domain, filled in from reference TRBV30 and TRBJ1-5, reads SQTIHQWPATLVQPVGSPLSLECTVEGTSNPNLYWYRQAAGRGLQLLFYSVGIGQISSEVPQNLSASRPQDRQFILSSKKLLLSDSGFYLCAWWDGGNQPQHFGDGTRLSIL.

Regarding this clone: The same CDR3 is also encoded by other DNA sequences in this sample. The chain recombines TRBV14 with TRBJ1-2, with D perhaps TRBD1 (5 bases). Germline V gene lookup returns CDR1 SGHDN and CDR2 FVKESK. V lost 1 base, J lost 2 bases, and 5 bases lay in between. The CDR3 length is 13 residues. The CDR3 bases are TGTGCCAGCAGCCAAGGGACAAACTATGGCTACACCTTC. Translating it yields CASSQGTNYGYTF.

This chain connects TRBV30 to TRBJ2-1; the D is unclear. Deletions cut 3 bases from V and 8 bases from J, with 8 bases between. The CDR3 covers 11 residues. CDR1 GTSNPN and CDR2 SVGIG come from the germline V gene (reference sequence). CDR3 DNA sequence: TGTGCCTGGAGCCCGTTATATGAGCAGTTCTTC. Translated, it gives CAWSPLYEQFF.

The V and J genes are TRBV6-5 and TRBJ2-1, with 12 bases identical to TRBD1. The CDR3 covers 15 residues. V shed 6 bases and J 9 bases; nucleotides not matched to a gene: 9. CDR1 MNHEY and CDR2 SVGAGI come from the germline V gene. CDR3 in amino acids: CASSHTGQGAVEQFF. The CDR3 DNA follows: TGTGCCAGCAGCCATACGGGACAGGGGGCTGTTGAGCAGTTCTTC.

The rearrangement links TRBV28 to TRBJ2-7; possibly TRBD1 or TRBD2 for D (6 bases each). Trimming left V 1 base short and J 7 bases short, with 11 bases between. The germline CDR1 and CDR2 sequences are MDHEN and SYDVKM. CDR3 length: 13 residues. In nucleotides, the CDR3 is TGTGCCAGCAGTTTATCGGGGGCATGGGAGCAGTACTTC. Its translation: CASSLSGAWEQYF.

The chain uses TRBV14 and TRBJ1-2; tentatively, D is TRBD1 (5 bases). Germline values: CDR1 SGHDN, CDR2 FVKESK. V was cut by 6 bases and J by 4 bases, with 12 bases left in between. The length of the CDR3 is 13 residues. In DNA, the CDR3 is TGTGCCAGCAGGCCGACGGGGGGCTATGGCTACACCTTC. Translated, it gives CASRPTGGYGYTF.

This chain connects TRBV5-1 to TRBJ2-7; 11 nucleotides line up with TRBD2. The CDR3 is 18 residues long. The J segment lost 3 bases and the V segment lost 0 bases, leaving 11 bases of the junction unmatched. The germline V gene encodes CDR1 SGHRS and CDR2 YFSETQ. DNA for the CDR3: TGCGCCAGCAGCTTGGAACTAGCGGGAGAGCAATACCTCTACGAGCAGTACTTC. It translates to CASSLELAGEQYLYEQYF.

This clone has just one count. This sequence joins TRBV28 and TRBJ2-1; possible D gene TRBD2, 6 bases. V was cut by 7 bases and J by 7 bases, with 17 bases left in between. The CDR3 has 14 amino acids. The germline CDR1 and CDR2 sequences are MDHEN and SYDVKM. The CDR3 protein is CASKKGGGVNEQFF. In DNA form, the CDR3 reads TGTGCCAGCAAGAAGGGTGGCGGGGTGAATGAGCAGTTCTTC. Full variable domain (missing parts from reference TRBV28 and TRBJ2-1): DVKVTQSSRYLVKRTGEKVFLECVQDMDHENMFWYRQDPGLGLRLIYFSYDVKMKEKGDIPEGYSVSREKKERFSLILESASTNQTSMYLCASKKGGGVNEQFFGPGTRLTVL.

The V and J genes are TRBV2 and TRBJ2-2; 7 positions agree with TRBD2. Germline V CDR1 and CDR2: SNHLY, FYNNEI. This CDR3 spans 14 amino acids. Trimming removed 4 bases from V and 5 bases from J; junction bases left unmatched: 4. CDR3 coding DNA: TGTGCCAGCAGTGGCAGGGAGGGGACCGGGGAGCTGTTTTTT. Protein: CASSGREGTGELFF.

This clone was counted a single time. The gene calls are TRBV19 and TRBJ2-1; 9 bases match TRBD2. There are 16 residues in the CDR3. V shed 5 bases, J shed 7 bases, and the junction held 12 bases outside the gene matches. In germline, CDR1 is LNHDA, CDR2 SQIVND (reference sequence). The CDR3 DNA reads TGTGCCAGTAGTTACCGCAGGGGAAGCGGGGGGAATGAGCAGTTCTTC. Translated: CASSYRRGSGGNEQFF.

The chain carries TRBV18 and TRBJ1-4, with 8 bases aligning to TRBD1. This CDR3 comprises 16 residues. Germline CDR1 KGHSH, CDR2 LQKENI. V lost 0 bases and J lost 7; bases outside the gene matches: 7. The CDR3 here is CASSPPKDRDREKLFF. DNA for the CDR3: TGTGCCAGCTCACCACCGAAGGACAGGGACCGTGAAAAACTGTTTTTT.

The V gene is TRBV6-1, the J gene TRBJ1-4; D is unclear. Germline CDR1 is MNHNS and CDR2 is SASEGT. The length of the CDR3 is 16 residues. Trimming cost V 2 bases and J 4 bases, with 14 bases left between them. CDR3 residues: CASSEFRGLGNEKLFF. DNA for the CDR3: TGTGCCAGCAGTGAATTCCGGGGTCTGGGTAATGAAAAACTGTTTTTT.

The chain couples TRBV12-5 to TRBJ2-7; tentative D call: TRBD2 (5 bases). Trimming shortened V by 5 bases and J by 4 bases, and 12 bases separated the two germline ends. Germline loops: CDR1 LGHNT, CDR2 FRNRAP. This CDR3 is built from 13 residues. DNA for the CDR3: TGTGCTAGTGGTCCGGACTTGGGTTACGAGCAGTACTTC. Translation gives CASGPDLGYEQYF.

The chain has TRBV6-5 and TRBJ2-5; TRBD2 is a possible D gene (5 bases). V shed 1 base and J shed 4 bases, with 13 bases lying between them. The CDR3 runs 15 residues. Germline-derived CDR1 and CDR2 are MNHEY and SVGAGI. In DNA, the CDR3 is TGTGCCAGCAGTTACTACGATAGCGTCGGAGAGACCCAGTACTTC. It yields the protein CASSYYDSVGETQYF.

The CDR3 DNA follows: TGTGCCAGCAACCGACGGGCAGCCGAGCAGTACTTC. Protein sequence: CASNRRAAEQYF. The V call is TRBV2, the J call TRBJ2-7, with D unresolved. The V end was cut by 7 bases, the J end by 6 bases, with 13 bases between. The length of the CDR3 is 12 residues. CDR1 and CDR2 (germline): SNHLY, FYNNEI.

The chain links TRBV30 to TRBJ1-1; D not resolved. Germline loops: CDR1 GTSNPN, CDR2 SVGIG (reference sequence). The CDR3 consists of 14 residues. Trimming removed 3 bases from V and 4 bases from J, with 15 bases in between. In nucleotides, the CDR3 is TGTGCCTGGAGAATCGGGTCGGGGATCACTGAAGCTTTCTTT. This codes for CAWRIGSGITEAFF.

This chain joins TRBV7-9 and TRBJ2-7; the D is unclear. Trimming removed 3 bases at V and 6 bases at J, with 9 bases between. The CDR3 totals 12 residues. The germline CDR1 and CDR2 sequences are SEHNR and FQNEAQ (reference sequence). DNA for the CDR3: TGTGCCAGCAGCTTCTCGGGTGGCGAGCAGTACTTC. Protein sequence: CASSFSGGEQYF.

V usage is TRBV28 and J usage is TRBJ1-3; D gene ambiguous. CDR3 size: 12 residues. Between the trimmed V and J ends, which lost 6 bases and 2 bases, there was a span of 5 bases. CDR1 and CDR2 from the germline V gene are MDHEN and SYDVKM. The CDR3 loop reads CASSLAGNTIYF. The CDR3 DNA is TGTGCCAGCAGCTTGGCTGGAAACACCATATATTTT.

The V and J genes are TRBV5-6 and TRBJ1-1, with D uncertain. Trimming removed 5 bases from V and 4 bases from J, with 9 bases in between. Per germline, CDR1 SGHDT and CDR2 YYEEEE. The CDR3 totals 12 residues. This CDR3 is CASRLAGTEAFF. The CDR3 coding sequence is TGTGCCAGCAGGCTGGCAGGCACTGAAGCTTTCTTT.

V gene TRBV19 combines with J gene TRBJ1-1, with 8 bases fitting TRBD1. Trimming removed 6 bases from V and 0 bases from J; junction bases left unmatched: 3. The germline V gene encodes CDR1 LNHDA and CDR2 SQIVND (reference sequence). This CDR3 region has 14 residues. The CDR3 protein is CASRTDRVNTEAFF. CDR3 coding DNA: TGTGCCAGTAGAACGGACAGGGTGAACACTGAAGCTTTCTTT.

The chain uses TRBV19 and TRBJ1-5, with D possibly matching TRBD1 (6 bases). Trimming stripped 1 base from V and 7 bases from J, with 17 bases between. The germline gives CDR1 LNHDA, CDR2 SQIVND (reference sequence). The length of the CDR3 is 16 residues. The CDR3 loop is CASSIGIGGDWQPQHF. The CDR3 DNA follows: TGTGCCAGTAGTATAGGAATAGGGGGAGATTGGCAGCCCCAGCATTTT.

The chain employs TRBV27 and TRBJ2-3; 8 bases agree with TRBD2. The V gene end was trimmed by 0 bases and the J gene end by 5 bases; junction bases not matched to a gene: 13. CDR1 and CDR2 from the germline V gene are MNHEY and SMNVEV (reference sequence). The CDR3 loop spans 18 amino acids. The CDR3 spells CASSLSALGVAGRDTQYF. CDR3 bases: TGTGCCAGCAGTTTATCTGCGTTAGGTGTAGCGGGGAGAGATACGCAGTATTTT.

The chain links TRBV5-1 to TRBJ1-1; the D is unclear. Germline lookup yields CDR1 SGHRS and CDR2 YFSETQ. CDR3 length: 16 amino acids. Trimming stripped 4 bases from V and 5 bases from J, with 21 bases between. CDR3 DNA sequence: TGCGCCAGCAGCAGTAACCGGGATCCTGGTGGGACTGAAGCTTTCTTT. It is translated as CASSSNRDPGGTEAFF.

This clone was counted a few times. The rearrangement uses TRBV6-1 and TRBJ2-1; 9 positions match TRBD1. Germline loops: CDR1 MNHNS, CDR2 SASEGT. J was trimmed by 7 bases and V by 0 bases; bases with no gene match: 4. This CDR3 contains 15 residues. The DNA for the CDR3 is TGTGCCAGCAGTGAAGCCGGGACAGGGAGTAATGAGCAGTTCTTC. Residues: CASSEAGTGSNEQFF.

Worth noting for this clone: Within the sample, other DNA sequences also encode this same CDR3. The V and J genes are TRBV20-1 and TRBJ2-5, with D unresolved. The V gene's germline CDR1 is DFQATT and CDR2 SNEGSKA (reference sequence). This CDR3 has 11 residues. Trimming removed 3 bases at V and 5 bases at J, with 7 bases between. The CDR3 is CSARLGETQYF. The CDR3 nucleotides read TGCAGTGCTAGGTTGGGGGAGACCCAGTACTTC.

This clone came up a few times. The V gene is TRBV3-1 (or the pseudogene TRBV3-2), the J gene TRBJ2-5; D is ambiguous. CDR1 is LGHDT and CDR2 is YNNKEL in the germline V gene (reference sequence). The CDR3 loop spans 11 amino acids. The ends were cut back, 8 bases at V and 5 bases at J, with 9 bases in the middle. CDR3 protein: CASELGETQYF. The CDR3 region has the DNA TGTGCCAGCGAATTAGGGGAGACCCAGTACTTC.

The chain carries TRBV7-6 and TRBJ1-1; D unresolved. In germline, CDR1 is SGHVS, CDR2 FNYEAQ. Trimming removed 5 bases from V and 0 bases from J, with 10 bases in between. This CDR3 comprises 14 residues. This CDR3 is CASSPAGLNTEAFF. The DNA of the CDR3 is TGTGCCAGCAGCCCCGCCGGACTGAACACTGAAGCTTTCTTT.

This rearrangement joins TRBV7-8 to TRBJ2-5; 7 bases line up with TRBD1. This CDR3 spans 16 amino acids. The J segment lost 5 bases and the V segment lost 6 bases, leaving 15 bases of the junction unmatched. Germline-derived CDR1 and CDR2 are SGHVS and FQNEAQ. CDR3 nucleotide sequence: TGTGCCAGCAGAGGTTCCGGGACAGTCGAAAGGGAGACCCAGTACTTC. The encoded protein is CASRGSGTVERETQYF.

The chain links TRBV7-2 to TRBJ1-5; possible D gene TRBD1, 6 bases. Per germline, CDR1 SGHTA and CDR2 FQGNSA. The CDR3 runs to 16 residues. Trimming took 0 bases from V and 3 from J, leaving 12 bases between them. The chain's CDR3 is CASSLAGQGINQPQHF. CDR3 bases: TGTGCCAGCAGCTTAGCTGGCCAGGGGATCAATCAGCCCCAGCATTTT.